Listed here are 30 T cell receptor beta chains from one sample, sequenced in a study of shared clonotypes between healthy human individuals. Method: immunoSEQ multiplex PCR; TCRdb's copy keeps in-frame clones and lacks some. The sample consists of roughly 2 million clones, approximately 95% of them appearing once. Sequencing was done on a sample of naive CD4+ T cells sorted from blood. Subset: CD45RA+ positively selected. The receptors derive from a man younger than 35 in good health.

V and J are TRBV6-6 and TRBJ2-7; D not resolved. V was pared by 8 bases and J by 0 bases, with 11 bases between. CDR3 length: 13 residues. Germline CDR1 MNHNY, CDR2 SVGAGI (reference sequence). CDR3 DNA: TGTGCCAGCCTCGCCTCCACCTCCTACGAGCAGTACTTC. The encoded protein is CASLASTSYEQYF.

Only one count was recorded for this clone. The chain couples TRBV18 to TRBJ2-1; 8 bases align to TRBD1. The CDR3 loop spans 13 amino acids. Germline V gives CDR1 KGHSH, CDR2 LQKENI. V lost 1 base, J lost 15 bases, and 8 bases stayed unmatched. CDR3 in amino acids: CASSPLTGTGGFF. The CDR3 region has the DNA TGTGCCAGCTCACCACTGACCGGGACAGGTGGGTTCTTC.

The chain couples TRBV9 to TRBJ2-7, with D hard to call. The CDR3 has 15 amino acids. The germline gives CDR1 SGDLS, CDR2 YYNGEE. The V end was cut by 0 bases, the J end by 0 bases, with 10 bases between. CDR3: CASSVDSSSSYEQYF. CDR3 DNA sequence: TGTGCCAGCAGCGTAGACAGCTCGAGCTCCTACGAGCAGTACTTC.

This clone was detected ten times or more. The chain recombines TRBV28 with TRBJ2-1; the D is unclear. Germline-derived CDR1 and CDR2 are MDHEN and SYDVKM. The CDR3 has 12 amino acids. Trimming shortened V by 5 bases and J by 8 bases, and 10 bases separated the two germline ends. The CDR3 sequence: CASSRNLDEQFF. The CDR3 bases are TGTGCCAGCAGTCGTAACTTGGATGAGCAGTTCTTC.

Turning to this clone: Just one base apart from a much larger clone, this may be a read error. CDR3 amino acids: CASSIGSGAQETQYF. In DNA form, the CDR3 reads TGTGCCAGCAGCATAGGGTCGGGGGCCCAAGAGACCCAGTACTTC. The gene calls are TRBV9 and TRBJ2-5; D is possibly TRBD1 or TRBD2 (6 bases each). Deletions cut 4 bases from V and 1 base from J, with 14 bases between. The V gene's germline CDR1 is SGDLS and CDR2 YYNGEE. The CDR3 extends over 15 amino acids.

This sequence joins TRBV9 and TRBJ2-7; TRBD2 agrees at 13 bases. The CDR3 totals 16 residues. V dropped 4 bases and J dropped 4; count of bases not matched to a gene: 8. From germline, CDR1 is SGDLS and CDR2 YYNGEE. CDR3 amino acids: CASSPQLAGGPYEQYF. Written as DNA, the CDR3 is TGTGCCAGCAGCCCCCAACTAGCGGGAGGGCCGTACGAGCAGTACTTC.

The chain recombines TRBV5-4 with TRBJ2-1; D remains unclear. CDR3 length equals 14 residues. CDR1 is SGHNT and CDR2 is YYREEE in the germline V gene (reference sequence). V was pared by 0 bases and J by 10 bases, with 14 bases between. In DNA form, the CDR3 reads TGTGCCAGCAGCTTGGAGGTGCCGGCCGCAGAGCAGTTCTTC. This gives the protein CASSLEVPAAEQFF.

About this clone: Sequence at one end of the junction differs from germline and may be a read error. The chain is built from TRBV6-5 and TRBJ2-1, with TRBD2 identical over 9 bases. In germline, CDR1 is MNHEY, CDR2 SVGAGI. This CDR3 region has 14 residues. The CDR3 region has the DNA TGTGCCAGCAGACAAAGCGGGAGGTACAGTGAGCAGTTCTTC. Its translation is CASRQSGRYSEQFF.

This rearrangement joins TRBV11-2 to TRBJ1-1; no clear D gene. This CDR3 spans 13 amino acids. V gave up 1 base and J gave up 6 bases, with 9 bases separating them. CDR1 SGHAT and CDR2 FQNNGV come from the germline V gene. The CDR3 here is CASSLVEGPEAFF. CDR3 in DNA: TGTGCCAGCAGCTTAGTCGAAGGTCCTGAAGCTTTCTTT.

The chain uses TRBV9 and TRBJ2-1; tentative D call: TRBD2 (6 bases). Between the trimmed V and J ends, which lost 5 bases and 0 bases, there was a span of 15 bases. Germline V gene lookup returns CDR1 SGDLS and CDR2 YYNGEE. The CDR3 runs 16 residues. The DNA of the CDR3 is TGTGCCAGCAGTCTAACCGGGGGTAGCTCCTACAATGAGCAGTTCTTC. Its protein product is CASSLTGGSSYNEQFF.

The chain combines TRBV7-8 with TRBJ1-1; the D is unclear. V was clipped by 5 bases and J by 4 bases, with 8 bases between them. The CDR3 spans 12 residues. The germline V gene has CDR1 SGHVS and CDR2 FQNEAQ. CDR3 bases: TGTGCCAGCAGCCACTGGGGCACTGAAGCTTTCTTT. Protein: CASSHWGTEAFF.

V and J are TRBV2 and TRBJ1-5; D remains unclear. The CDR3 extends over 13 amino acids. Germline V gene data show CDR1 as SNHLY and CDR2 as FYNNEI. Trimming removed 1 base from V and 7 bases from J, with 8 bases in between. The CDR3 DNA is TGTGCCAGCAGTGAAGGGGTCCACCAGCCCCAGCATTTT. This gives the protein CASSEGVHQPQHF.

This clone showed up just once. This rearrangement joins TRBV2 to TRBJ2-1, with 11 bases fitting TRBD2. Germline V CDR1 and CDR2: SNHLY, FYNNEI. This CDR3 has 14 amino acids. V gave up 6 bases and J gave up 7 bases; unmatched junction bases: 5. Here the CDR3 reads CASRVAGGTNEQFF. The CDR3 DNA reads as TGTGCCAGCAGAGTAGCGGGAGGGACGAATGAGCAGTTCTTC.

This CDR3 is CASSSPTGTGHSPLHF. The CDR3 DNA sequence: TGTGCCAGCAGCTCGCCAACCGGGACAGGCCATTCACCCCTCCACTTT. The chain carries TRBV5-4 and TRBJ1-6; 8 nucleotides match TRBD1. The CDR3 consists of 16 residues. Germline assignment: CDR1 SGHNT and CDR2 YYREEE (reference sequence). The V gene end was trimmed by 3 bases and the J gene end by 8 bases; junction bases not matched to a gene: 10.

The chain recombines TRBV6-1 with TRBJ1-6; TRBD1 agrees at 8 bases. V lost 1 base to trimming and J lost 2 bases; unmatched junction nucleotides: 1. The CDR3 is 16 residues long. Germline V CDR1 and CDR2: MNHNS, SASEGT. The CDR3 nucleotides read TGTGCCAGCAGTGAAGACAGGGGGGCCTATAATTCACCCCTCCACTTT. This translates into CASSEDRGAYNSPLHF.

This chain uses TRBV11-3 with TRBJ2-3; D is possibly TRBD2 (7 bases). Germline CDR1 is SGHNT and CDR2 is YENEEA. V dropped 3 bases and J dropped 5 bases, with 12 bases sitting between them. The CDR3 loop spans 14 amino acids. The CDR3 spells CASSFGGGGDTQYF. CDR3 sequence (DNA): TGTGCCAGCAGCTTTGGGGGGGGCGGAGATACGCAGTATTTT.

This chain links TRBV30 with TRBJ1-1, with D uncertain. Germline V gene data show CDR1 as GTSNPN and CDR2 as SVGIG (reference sequence). The length of the CDR3 is 12 residues. V was trimmed by 4 bases and J by 3 bases, leaving 9 bases between them. In DNA form, the CDR3 reads TGTGCCTGGACGGCGGCCTACACTGAAGCTTTCTTT. It translates to CAWTAAYTEAFF.

This chain links TRBV30 with TRBJ2-1; no clear D gene. The CDR3 covers 12 residues. The V end lost 1 base, the J end lost 8 bases, and 9 bases lay between the germline ends. Germline V gene sequence: CDR1 GTSNPN, CDR2 SVGIG (reference sequence). Here the CDR3 DNA reads TGTGCCTGGAGTGAGACATCCTATGAGCAGTTCTTC. Translated: CAWSETSYEQFF.

This chain uses TRBV6-6 with TRBJ2-5, with 7 bases that match TRBD2. Germline trimming cut 5 bases from V and 5 bases from J; bases unmatched to any gene: 8. Germline CDR1 is MNHNY and CDR2 is SVGAGI (reference sequence). This CDR3 is built from 14 residues. The CDR3 loop is CASSLRGREETQYF. CDR3 DNA: TGTGCCAGCAGTCTCCGGGGGAGGGAGGAGACCCAGTACTTC.

The J gene is TRBJ2-5, the V gene TRBV20-1; no clear D. This CDR3 is 9 amino acids long. Germline CDR1 DFQATT, CDR2 SNEGSKA (reference sequence). Trimming cost V 5 bases and J 7 bases, with 5 bases left between them. CDR3 in amino acids: CSAGWTQYF. Written as DNA, the CDR3 is TGCAGTGCTGGGTGGACCCAGTACTTC.

The V call is TRBV10-1, the J call TRBJ2-7, with TRBD1 matching over 10 bases. In germline, CDR1 is WNHNN, CDR2 SYGVQD (reference sequence). The CDR3 extends over 14 amino acids. Trimming at V came to 3 bases and at J to 5 bases, leaving 4 bases not matched to a gene. In nucleotides, the CDR3 is TGCGCCAGCAGTGACTCCGGGACAGGGGACGAGCAGTACTTC. Its protein product is CASSDSGTGDEQYF.

The chain uses TRBV11-2 and TRBJ1-1, with TRBD1 as a possible D gene (5 bases). CDR1 SGHAT and CDR2 FQNNGV come from the germline V gene. The V and J ends lost 2 bases and 3 bases respectively, with 22 bases between them. The CDR3 spans 18 residues. DNA for the CDR3: TGTGCCAGCAGCTTACGCCTGAGCAGGGAACATGCGTACACTGAAGCTTTCTTT. This encodes CASSLRLSREHAYTEAFF.

In regard to this clone: This CDR3 is also generated by other DNA sequences in the sample. The genes are TRBV30 and TRBJ2-1, with a possible D match to TRBD2 (6 bases). The V and J ends lost 4 bases and 2 bases respectively, with 9 bases between them. There are 13 residues in the CDR3. Germline lookup yields CDR1 GTSNPN and CDR2 SVGIG (reference sequence). CDR3 DNA: TGTGCCTGGATGGCGGGACCCTACAATGAGCAGTTCTTC. It translates to CAWMAGPYNEQFF.

The table lists this clone with a count of one. The rearrangement uses TRBV28 and TRBJ1-2; 9 bases are shared with TRBD1. The length of the CDR3 is 16 residues. The V and J ends lost 3 bases and 3 bases, in that order; junction bases with no gene match: 8. Germline V gene sequence: CDR1 MDHEN, CDR2 SYDVKM. CDR3 amino acids: CASSLTGGRIDYGYTF. In nucleotides, the CDR3 is TGTGCCAGCAGTTTGACAGGGGGTCGTATAGACTATGGCTACACCTTC.

The chain carries TRBV5-1 and TRBJ2-5; no firm D call. The germline V gene has CDR1 SGHRS and CDR2 YFSETQ. V lost 5 bases to trimming and J lost 3 bases, with 11 bases between them. CDR3 size: 13 residues. The CDR3 loop is CASSQGPEETQYF. For the CDR3, the DNA is TGCGCCAGCAGTCAAGGACCTGAAGAGACCCAGTACTTC.

The chain uses TRBV4-1 and TRBJ2-7, with a possible D match to TRBD1 (5 bases). The germline CDR1 and CDR2 sequences are MGHRA and YSYEKL. Trimming removed 1 base at V and 5 bases at J, with 15 bases between. CDR3 length: 15 amino acids. The CDR3 DNA sequence: TGCGCCAGCAGCCAAGGGTCGGGCAGGGTCGACGAGCAGTACTTC. This sequence encodes CASSQGSGRVDEQYF.

The chain carries TRBV6-5 and TRBJ1-1; D gene unclear. In germline, CDR1 is MNHEY, CDR2 SVGAGI. This CDR3 is 14 amino acids long. V shed 6 bases and J shed 10 bases, with 21 bases lying between them. CDR3 amino acids: CASRMYGSTSGAFF. DNA of the CDR3: TGTGCCAGCAGGATGTATGGCTCCACTTCAGGAGCTTTCTTT.

The rearrangement links TRBV28 to TRBJ1-5, with 9 bases identical to TRBD1. Trimming cost V 1 base and J 6 bases; bases outside gene matches: 13. CDR1 and CDR2 (germline): MDHEN, SYDVKM. The CDR3 has 18 amino acids. CDR3 region: CASSLFLGTGIIRQPQHF. The DNA for the CDR3 is TGTGCCAGCAGTTTATTTCTCGGGACAGGGATTATCCGTCAGCCCCAGCATTTT.

In its sample, this clone was seen once. This chain uses TRBV14 with TRBJ1-1; TRBD1 aligns across 9 bases. Unmatched junction bases numbered 3, after V lost 4 bases and J lost 6 bases. This CDR3 contains 13 residues. Per the germline V gene, CDR1 is SGHDN and CDR2 is FVKESK. This CDR3 is CASSRGTGPEAFF. In nucleotides, the CDR3 is TGTGCCAGCAGCCGAGGGACAGGGCCTGAAGCTTTCTTT.

A single count supports this clone. This chain joins TRBV5-1 and TRBJ2-3; D perhaps matches TRBD2 (6 bases). The CDR3 is made up of 16 amino acids. Germline V gene data show CDR1 as SGHRS and CDR2 as YFSETQ. V dropped 4 bases and J dropped 0 bases, with 15 bases sitting between them. The CDR3 here is CASSLRPGTSTDTQYF. The CDR3 region has the DNA TGCGCCAGCAGCCTCCGCCCCGGGACTAGCACAGATACGCAGTATTTT.